This T cell receptor (beta chain) was sequenced in a study of CD8 T cells in Susac syndrome. Reverse transcription used roughly 0.45 to 1 ug RNA and random hexamers. Each CDR3 protein gets one entry after TCRdb re-called the immunoSEQ multiplex PCR reads with MiXCR. The sample carries about 160,000 distinct CDR3 sequences, around 95% recorded once. Sequencing input: CD4+ T cells from PBMCs. The source of this sequence is a human donor in good health.

The CDR3 coding sequence is TGTGCCAGCACGATAACTAGCGGCCGGAGAAATACGCAGTATTTT. This translates into CASTITSGRRNTQYF. This chain joins TRBV6-1 and TRBJ2-3; 8 nucleotides match TRBD2. The CDR3 is 15 amino acids. J gave up 7 bases and V 7 bases, and 13 bases lay outside the gene matches. CDR1 is MNHNS and CDR2 is SASEGT in the germline V gene.